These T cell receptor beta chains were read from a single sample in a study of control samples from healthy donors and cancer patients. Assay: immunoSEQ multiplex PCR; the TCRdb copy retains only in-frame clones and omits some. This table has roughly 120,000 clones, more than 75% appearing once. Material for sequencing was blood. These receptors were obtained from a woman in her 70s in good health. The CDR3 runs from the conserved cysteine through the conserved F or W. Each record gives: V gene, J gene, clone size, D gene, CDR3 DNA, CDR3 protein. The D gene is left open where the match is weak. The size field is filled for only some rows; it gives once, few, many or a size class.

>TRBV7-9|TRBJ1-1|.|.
TGTGCCAGCAGCTTAGCGGGGTGGAACACTGAAGCTTTCTTT
CASSLAGWNTEAFF
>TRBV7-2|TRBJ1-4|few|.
TGTGCCAGCAGCTTTGGGGTTGCCGAAAAACTGTTTTTT
CASSFGVAEKLFF
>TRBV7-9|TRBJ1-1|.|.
TGTGCCAGCAGCCTGGCTTTTGCGGGCGACACTGAAGCTTTCTTT
CASSLAFAGDTEAFF
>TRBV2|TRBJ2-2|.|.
TGTGCCAGCAGCCCGGGGGCGAACACCGGGGAGCTGTTTTTT
CASSPGANTGELFF
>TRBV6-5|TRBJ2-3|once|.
TGTGCCAGCAGTTACTCGGCAGGTTTTGGCACAGATACGCAGTATTTT
CASSYSAGFGTDTQYF
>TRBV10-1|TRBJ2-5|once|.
TGCGCCAGCAACTTCAGGGGATCGGGGTATAGTGAGACCCAGTACTTC
CASNFRGSGYSETQYF
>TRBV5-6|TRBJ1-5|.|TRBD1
TGTGCCAGCAGCCTTGGGACAGGGAGGGTGAGTCAGCCCCAGCATTTT
CASSLGTGRVSQPQHF
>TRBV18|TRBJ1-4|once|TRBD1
TGTGCCAGCTCCCCGAATCGACAGGGGAGGACTAATGAAAAACTGTTTTTT
CASSPNRQGRTNEKLFF
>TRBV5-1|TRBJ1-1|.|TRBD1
TGCGCCAGCAGCTTGGGGACAGGGGGCCCTGAAGCTTTCTTT
CASSLGTGGPEAFF
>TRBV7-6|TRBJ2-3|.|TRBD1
TGTGCCAGCAGCACCATGACAGGGCGCACAGATACGCAGTATTTT
CASSTMTGRTDTQYF
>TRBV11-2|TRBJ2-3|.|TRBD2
TGTGCCAGCAGGGGAGCGGGGCCCAGCACAGATACGCAGTATTTT
CASRGAGPSTDTQYF
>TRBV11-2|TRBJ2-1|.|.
TGTGCCAGCAGCTTGACCGCGGGCTCTGAGCAGTTCTTC
CASSLTAGSEQFF
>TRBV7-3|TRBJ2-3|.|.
TGTGCCAGCAGCTTATCCGCGGGGAAAGATACGCAGTATTTT
CASSLSAGKDTQYF
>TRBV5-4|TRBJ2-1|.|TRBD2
TGTGCCAGCAGCTTGAGCGGGGGGGCAACTGGAGAGCAGTTCTTC
CASSLSGGATGEQFF
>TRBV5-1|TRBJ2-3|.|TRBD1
TGCGCCAGCAGCCTAGGGACAGGGGGAACAGATACGCAGTATTTT
CASSLGTGGTDTQYF
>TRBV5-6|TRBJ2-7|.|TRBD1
TGTGCCAGCAGCCTCCGGGACAGAAACTCCTACGAGCAGTACTTC
CASSLRDRNSYEQYF
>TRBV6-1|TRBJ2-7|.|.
TGTGCCAGCAGTGACAGCTACGAGCAGTACTTC
CASSDSYEQYF
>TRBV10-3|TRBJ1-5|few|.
TGTGCCATCAGTGACCGACAGCAGCCCCAGCATTTT
CAISDRQQPQHF
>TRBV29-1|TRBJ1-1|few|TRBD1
TGCAGCGTTCACAAGGGGGCCGTAGGCACTGAAGCTTTCTTT
CSVHKGAVGTEAFF
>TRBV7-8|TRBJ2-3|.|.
TGTGCCAGCAGCTTATTCGCGGAGGGCCCTACCCCAGATACGCAGTATTTT
CASSLFAEGPTPDTQYF
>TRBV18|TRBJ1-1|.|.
TGTGCCAGCTCACCACCCATGGGGGTTCGAGCTTTCTTT
CASSPPMGVRAFF
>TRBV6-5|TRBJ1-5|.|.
TGTGCCAGCTCCCCCGGGCCGTGGAATCAGCCCCAGCATTTT
CASSPGPWNQPQHF
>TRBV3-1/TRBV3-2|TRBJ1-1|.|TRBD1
TGCGCGACAGGGGCCACTGAAGCTTTCTTT
CATGATEAFF
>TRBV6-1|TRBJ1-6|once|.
TGTGCCAGCAGTGAGAGAACAGGGTTAGGGAATTCACCCCTCCACTTT
CASSERTGLGNSPLHF
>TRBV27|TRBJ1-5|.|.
TGTGCCAGCAGTCCCGGGCCCGGGAGCAATCAGCCCCAGCATTTT
CASSPGPGSNQPQHF
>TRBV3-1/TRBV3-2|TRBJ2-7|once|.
TGTGCCAGCAGCCATGCTGGGGACGAGCAGTACTTC
CASSHAGDEQYF
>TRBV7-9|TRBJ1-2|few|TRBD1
TGTGCCAGCAGCACTGGACAGGGCCAGGGTGGCTACACCTTC
CASSTGQGQGGYTF
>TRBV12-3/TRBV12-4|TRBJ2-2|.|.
TGTGCCAGCAGTTTTTCAGCCGGGGAGCTGTTTTTT
CASSFSAGELFF
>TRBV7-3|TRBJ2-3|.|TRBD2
TGTGCCAGCAGGGCTAGCGGGGGGGCCCAAGATACGCAGTATTTT
CASRASGGAQDTQYF
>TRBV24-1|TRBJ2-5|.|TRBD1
TGTGCCACCAGTGATTCCCGGACAGGGTTTGAGACCCAGTACTTC
CATSDSRTGFETQYF
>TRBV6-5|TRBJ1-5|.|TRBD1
TGTGCCAGTGGGACAGGGGGCGGCGGTCAGCCCCAGCATTTT
CASGTGGGGQPQHF
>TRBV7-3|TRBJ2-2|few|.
TGTGCCAGCAGCCCCCCCGAGGGGGGGAGGTACACCGGGGAGCTGTTTTTT
CASSPPEGGRYTGELFF
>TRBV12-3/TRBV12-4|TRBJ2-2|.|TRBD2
TGTGCCAGCAACCGGGGGGGCGGGGAGCTGTTTTTT
CASNRGGGELFF
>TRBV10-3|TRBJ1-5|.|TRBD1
TGTGCCATCAGTCGGGACAGGGGGGCCATTCAGCCCCAGCATTTT
CAISRDRGAIQPQHF
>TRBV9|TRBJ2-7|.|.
TGTGCCAGCAGCGCGGGAGACGGAGGACTTGGCGTCTACGAGCAGTACTTC
CASSAGDGGLGVYEQYF
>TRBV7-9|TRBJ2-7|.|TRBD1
TGTGCCAGCAGCTTAGAGGCACAGGGGGCCAGGGAGCAGTACTTC
CASSLEAQGAREQYF
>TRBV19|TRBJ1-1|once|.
TGTGCCAGTAGTCCAATCGACAGAAGGAACACTGAAGCTTTCTTT
CASSPIDRRNTEAFF